This T cell receptor beta chain was documented in a study of T-cell reconstitution after alpha-beta-depleted transplantation in children. General observations from the study: About two months after transplant, alpha-beta T cells reportedly came from several hundred expanded graft clones. Counts and diversity of T cells one year after transplant came mostly from newly produced T cells. The origin of high day-60 TCRbeta diversity in some patients lay in surviving recipient T cells and thymic progenitors.

This clonotype turned up a few times. Its antigen is currently unknown. TCRbeta library preparation incorporated unique molecular identifiers. MiXCR, run by TCRdb on the PCR reads, gives a single entry per CDR3 protein. This table has roughly 490,000 distinct CDR3 sequences, 10% to 12% appearing once. V was cut by 1 base and J by 4 bases, with 13 bases left in between. Germline CDR1 SGHTA, CDR2 FQGNSA. CDR3 size: 15 residues. The source of this sequence is a female patient between 2 and 10 years old who had a stem cell transplant for aplastic anemia, so the T cells may come from the graft donor. The sample here was PBMCs, mostly from graft donor cells, taken 180 days after TCRalphabeta/CD19-depleted stem cell transplant. The chain is built from TRBV7-2 and TRBJ1-2; no definite D call. Here the CDR3 reads CASSLDKGGSYGYTF. CDR3 DNA sequence: TGTGCCAGCAGCTTAGATAAGGGAGGCAGCTATGGCTACACCTTC. Full variable domain (remainder filled in from reference TRBV7-2 and TRBJ1-2): GAGVSQSPSNKVTEKGKDVELRCDPISGHTALYWYRQSLGQGLEFLIYFQGNSAPDKSGLPSDRFSAERTGGSVSTLTIQRTQQEDSAVYLCASSLDKGGSYGYTFGSGTRLTVV.